This is a list of T cell receptor beta chains from one sample in a study of shared clonotypes between healthy human individuals. Only in-frame clones appear in the TCRdb table, and some are missing; sequencing was by immunoSEQ multiplex PCR. The table has some 630,000 clones, 60% to 80% seen once. Sequencing was carried out using memory CD4+ T cells sorted from blood. The receptors come from a woman in her thirties in good health. Both conserved end residues are part of each CDR3. The D gene is left open where the match is weak. Where a row states a size, it is once, few, many or the class of an expanded clone; other rows omit it.

j_call v_call clone_size d_call cdr3_aa cdr3_nt
TRBJ2-1 TRBV9 - - CASSVDSLRNEQFF TGTGCCAGCAGCGTAGACTCCCTTCGCAATGAGCAGTTCTTC
TRBJ2-2 TRBV2 - - CASSVLPPTSGELFF TGTGCCAGCAGTGTTTTGCCGCCGACATCCGGGGAGCTGTTTTTT
TRBJ1-4 TRBV5-1 - TRBD1 CASSFGGQGEKLFF TGCGCCAGCAGCTTTGGCGGACAGGGTGAAAAACTGTTTTTT
TRBJ1-2 TRBV6-5 - - CASRPPAGRAYGYTF TGTGCCAGCAGACCCCCGGCAGGGAGGGCCTATGGCTACACCTTC
TRBJ1-2 TRBV7-8 - - CASSLAIRGRGYGYTF TGTGCCAGCAGCTTAGCGATACGGGGTCGCGGCTATGGCTACACCTTC
TRBJ2-1 TRBV10-3 - - CAISDGDEGEQFF TGTGCCATCAGTGACGGGGACGAGGGTGAGCAGTTCTTC
TRBJ1-1 TRBV5-8 - - CASAGNLYTEAFF TGTGCCAGCGCGGGAAACCTTTACACTGAAGCTTTCTTT
TRBJ1-4 TRBV30 - - CAWSVPSGEKLFF TGTGCCTGGAGTGTACCCAGCGGTGAAAAACTGTTTTTT
TRBJ1-5 TRBV19 - - CASSITWGAASNQPQHF TGTGCCAGTAGTATTACCTGGGGCGCAGCGAGCAATCAGCCCCAGCATTTT
TRBJ2-1 TRBV6-6 - - CASSYRENLVF TGTGCCAGCAGTTACCGGGAAAATTTGGTCTTC
TRBJ1-1 TRBV12-5 - TRBD1 CASGLVLGQALNTEAFF TGTGCTAGTGGTTTGGTACTGGGACAGGCCCTGAACACTGAAGCTTTCTTT
TRBJ2-1 TRBV7-9 - - CASSPETIGEQFF TGTGCCAGCAGCCCAGAAACAATCGGCGAGCAGTTCTTC
TRBJ2-7 TRBV10-2 once TRBD1 CATETTGNEQYF TGCGCCACCGAGACGACAGGGAACGAGCAGTACTTC
TRBJ2-5 TRBV28 - - CASSRDFVKTQYF TGTGCCAGCAGCCGAGACTTCGTTAAGACCCAGTACTTC
TRBJ2-1 TRBV5-1 - - CASSYYRPLRNEQFF TGCGCCAGCAGCTACTACAGGCCCCTAAGGAATGAGCAGTTCTTC
TRBJ2-7 TRBV11-2 - TRBD2 CASSSALGLAGSGHEQYF TGTGCCAGCAGCTCCGCCCTGGGACTAGCGGGGAGTGGCCACGAGCAGTACTTC
TRBJ2-1 TRBV28 - TRBD2 CASIGTSIQFF TGTGCCAGCATCGGGACTAGCATTCAGTTCTTC
TRBJ2-3 TRBV7-2 - TRBD2 CASSLQRDSDTQYF TGTGCCAGCAGCCTACAGCGGGATTCAGATACGCAGTATTTT
TRBJ1-3 TRBV19 - - CASRSTDITNTIYF TGTGCCAGTAGGAGCACAGATATCACAAACACCATATATTTT
TRBJ2-1 TRBV6-5 - - CASNIAVHSYNEQFF TGTGCCAGCAATATAGCGGTACACTCCTACAATGAGCAGTTCTTC
TRBJ2-3 TRBV27 - - CASSFGPYADTQYF TGTGCCAGCAGTTTTGGACCTTATGCAGATACGCAGTATTTT
TRBJ2-7 TRBV30 - TRBD1 CAWSVRGQGIYEQYF TGTGCCTGGAGTGTTCGGGGACAGGGAATATACGAGCAGTACTTC
TRBJ1-2 TRBV18 few - CASSPSSGDIYGYTF TGTGCCAGCTCACCCTCGTCGGGGGACATTTATGGCTACACCTTC
TRBJ1-2 TRBV28 - - CASSIRDRYGYTF TGTGCCAGCAGTATCCGGGACCGCTATGGCTACACCTTC
TRBJ2-1 TRBV27 - TRBD2 CASSMLGRSYNEQFF TGTGCCAGCAGTATGCTCGGGAGGAGCTACAATGAGCAGTTCTTC
TRBJ2-3 TRBV10-1 - TRBD1 CASSGSGTVPTDTQYF TGCGCCAGCAGCGGATCCGGGACAGTCCCTACAGATACGCAGTATTTT
TRBJ2-1 TRBV2 - TRBD2 CASRRETSGSSYNEQFF TGTGCCAGCAGGAGGGAAACTAGCGGGAGCTCCTACAATGAGCAGTTCTTC
TRBJ1-3 TRBV4-1 - - CASSQGYISSGNTIYF TGCGCCAGCAGCCAAGGTTACATTAGCTCTGGAAACACCATATATTTT
TRBJ2-3 TRBV27 once - CASSQRAGMVDTQYF TGTGCCAGCAGTCAACGGGCTGGAATGGTAGACACGCAGTATTTT
TRBJ1-1 TRBV20-1 - - CSAKPDTEAFF TGCAGTGCTAAACCGGACACTGAAGCTTTCTTT
TRBJ1-4 TRBV5-1 once TRBD1 CASSLGDRDYEKLFF TGCGCCAGCAGCTTGGGTGACAGGGACTATGAAAAACTGTTTTTT
TRBJ1-3 TRBV6-5 - - CASTPGFGSGNTIYF TGTGCCAGCACACCGGGGTTCGGTTCTGGAAACACCATATATTTT
TRBJ2-5 TRBV7-2 - TRBD2 CASSLRAGGQETQYF TGTGCCAGCAGCTTGCGAGCGGGGGGACAAGAGACCCAGTACTTC
TRBJ1-5 TRBV12-5 - - CASGLKLYREGDQPQHF TGTGCTAGTGGTTTGAAACTTTACAGGGAGGGGGATCAGCCCCAGCATTTT
TRBJ2-3 TRBV30 - - CAWRGRSDTQYF TGTGCCTGGAGAGGGCGGTCCGATACGCAGTATTTT
TRBJ1-5 TRBV7-2 - - CASSLAAGWEQPQHF TGTGCCAGCAGCTTAGCGGCAGGGTGGGAACAGCCCCAGCATTTT